One T cell receptor (beta chain) is described in this entry. This CDR3 has 13 residues. In germline, CDR1 is MGHRA, CDR2 YSYEKL. Trimming pared 0 bases from V and 5 bases from J, leaving 5 bases between. These data originate in a study of T cells in Graves' hyperthyroidism and ophthalmopathy. Newly diagnosed hyperthyroidism patients aged 18 to 65 years had disease lasting under 2 months. Criteria for exclusion of patients were uncontrolled infection, other autoimmune disease, pregnancy or lactation. RNA transcripts gave rise to amplified TCR beta CDR3 regions. Using the HTBI primer set, a first-round RT-PCR was run on the TCR CDR3. A single record per CDR3 protein comes from TCRdb applying MiXCR to the multiplex PCR reads. This table holds approximately 720,000 distinct CDR3 sequences, around 20% found once.

The clonotype was recovered from a woman between 50 and 59 years old with Graves' hyperthyroidism that later progressed to Graves' ophthalmopathy. The sequencing input was blood. The rearrangement uses TRBV4-1 and TRBJ1-5, with D perhaps matching TRBD1 (5 bases). The CDR3 sequence: CASSQEGDQPQHF. CDR3 DNA sequence: TGCGCCAGCAGCCAAGAAGGGGATCAGCCCCAGCATTTT.